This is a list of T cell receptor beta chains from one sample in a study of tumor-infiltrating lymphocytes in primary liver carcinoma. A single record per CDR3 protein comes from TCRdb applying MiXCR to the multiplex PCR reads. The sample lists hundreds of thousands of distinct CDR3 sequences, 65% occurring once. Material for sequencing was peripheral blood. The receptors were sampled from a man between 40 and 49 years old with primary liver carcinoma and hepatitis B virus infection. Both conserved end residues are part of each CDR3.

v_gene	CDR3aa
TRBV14	CASSHSLEAVHEQYF
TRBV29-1	CIAGTSGRRETQYF
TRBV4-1	CASSKQGDTGELFF
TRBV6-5	CAGSYFRPGQGNSPLHF
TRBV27	CAGSRGRVSYEQYF
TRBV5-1	CASSRGAGSYNEQFF
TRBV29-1	CSVADSLVEPQHF
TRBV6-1	CASSQGTYSNQPQHF
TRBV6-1	CASSALASGNQETQYF
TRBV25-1	CASSEDRWTEAFF
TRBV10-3	CAISPGTSGSPDTQYF
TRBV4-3	CVSSQNTGDGNEKLFF
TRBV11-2	CASSPGRLNTKAFF
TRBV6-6	CASSSIPPEGPAAGELFF
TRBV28	CASKESGGDYAQHF
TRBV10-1	CTSSNSGRIGYEQFF
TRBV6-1	CARSERSGRGTTDTQYF
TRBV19	CASSIGARETQYF
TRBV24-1	CATSDSLTSGSVTYNEQFF
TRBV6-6	CGSALAGGREHYF
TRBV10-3	CAISGGTGGRRETQYF
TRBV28	CASSFGTMGEQFF
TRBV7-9	CASSRQWDSYNEQFF
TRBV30	CAWSVGSDQPQHF
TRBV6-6	CASSPGDMGTEAFF
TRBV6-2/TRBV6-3	CASSYGPTTDTQYF
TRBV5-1	CASSLAGGETQYF
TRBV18	CASSPGHPNQPQHF
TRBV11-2	CANSGGASGRVIGFDEQFF
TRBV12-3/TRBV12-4	CASSLVQNIEAFF
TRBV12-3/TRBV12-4	CASGSGASGNTIYF
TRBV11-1	CVSSSSGTSQVNEQFF
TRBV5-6	CASSLGGQGWSENTIYF
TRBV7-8	CASCLSACSGNTIYF
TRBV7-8	CASSVRDSSYGYTF
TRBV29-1	CSVGGARDTQYF
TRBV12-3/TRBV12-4	CASSLTGAGNTIYF
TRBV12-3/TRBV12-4	CASSFGGERPYNEQFF
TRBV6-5	CASTQRQGSYEQYF
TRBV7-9	CASSLEEAGANVLTF
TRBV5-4	CASTTDTRRETQYF
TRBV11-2	CASSLGLYDQFF
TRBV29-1	CSVELEGGGLYF
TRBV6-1	CSSSDSGQRSGNTIYF
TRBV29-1	CSVESGSTYTQYF
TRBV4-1	CASSQTLRGRGGELFF
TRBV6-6	CASSFPSGAQPGELFF
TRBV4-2	CASSQEMGTNYGYTF
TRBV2	CASQGGTKNIQYF
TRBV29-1	CNVGQGTSGKTIYF
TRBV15	CATGSKNTGELFF
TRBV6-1	CASTREGYGYTF
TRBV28	CASSRIQGALVYGYTF
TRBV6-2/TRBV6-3	CASSWVLEAGGYEQYF